These 22 T cell receptor beta chains were sequenced from one sample in a study of beta chain features in type 1 diabetes. Sequenced material consisted of expressed TCRB transcripts (all of the isolated RNA was reverse transcribed). Only in-frame clones appear in the TCRdb table, and some are missing; sequencing was by immunoSEQ multiplex PCR. The sample includes about 290,000 clones, under 8.5% of them seen just once. The sample taken for sequencing was central memory CD4+ T cells from blood. The receptors were sampled from a woman younger than 30 in good health.

This chain connects TRBV4-2 to TRBJ1-4; D is unclear. Trimming pared 0 bases from V and 3 bases from J, leaving 17 bases between. The CDR3 loop spans 18 amino acids. Germline assignment: CDR1 LGHNA and CDR2 YNFKEQ. DNA of the CDR3: TGTGCCAGCAGCCAAGATGTAGCTACAGCCACGCCTAATGAAAAACTGTTTTTT. Translating it yields CASSQDVATATPNEKLFF.

This sequence joins TRBV5-1 and TRBJ2-1, with D possibly matching TRBD2 (6 bases). The CDR3 length is 16 residues. CDR1 is SGHRS, CDR2 YFSETQ, per germline. The V end lost 4 bases, the J end lost 6 bases, and 20 bases lay between the germline ends. CDR3 sequence reads: CASSPNRDWPLNEQFF. The CDR3 bases are TGCGCCAGCAGCCCTAACCGGGACTGGCCTCTCAATGAGCAGTTCTTC. Looking up the rest from reference TRBV5-1 and TRBJ2-1 gives the full variable domain: KAGVTQTPRYLIKTRGQQVTLSCSPISGHRSVSWYQQTPGQGLQFLFEYFSETQRNKGNFPGRFSGRQFSNSRSEMNVSTLELGDSALYLCASSPNRDWPLNEQFFGPGTRLTVL.

This clone was counted between two and nine times. J is TRBJ1-2 and V is TRBV11-3; D is ambiguous. V shed 0 bases and J shed 7 bases, with 9 bases lying between them. The CDR3 totals 13 residues. Germline values: CDR1 SGHNT, CDR2 YENEEA. The CDR3 sequence is CASSLEGRSGYTF. The CDR3 DNA is TGTGCCAGCAGCTTAGAAGGCAGAAGTGGCTACACCTTC.

The rearrangement uses TRBV28 and TRBJ2-7; maybe TRBD1 (6 bases). V shed 5 bases and J shed 4 bases, with 15 bases lying between them. The CDR3 runs 14 residues. Germline CDR1 MDHEN, CDR2 SYDVKM. The chain's CDR3 is CASSLRQAEYEQYV. For the CDR3, the DNA is TGTGCCAGCAGTCTACGACAGGCCGAGTACGAGCAGTACGTC.

This clone was counted ten times or more. The gene calls are TRBV28 and TRBJ2-1; D is perhaps TRBD1 (6 bases). This CDR3 has 16 residues. The V gene lost 6 bases and the J gene lost 6 bases, with 21 bases spanning the gap. CDR1 and CDR2 from the germline V gene are MDHEN and SYDVKM. CDR3 bases: TGTGCCAGCAGATCCCGGGACACCCTTGGGGGCAATGAGCAGTTCTTC. This sequence encodes CASRSRDTLGGNEQFF.

This clone was observed many times. The rearrangement links TRBV5-1 to TRBJ2-3, with TRBD1 identical over 8 bases. The junction had 6 bases not matched to a gene; V was cut back by 3 bases and J by 0 bases. The length of the CDR3 is 16 residues. Germline V gives CDR1 SGHRS, CDR2 YFSETQ. The CDR3 sequence is CASSSQTGDSTDTQYF. The DNA for the CDR3 is TGCGCCAGCAGCTCTCAGACAGGGGATAGCACAGATACGCAGTATTTT. Full variable domain (rest looked up from reference TRBV5-1 and TRBJ2-3): KAGVTQTPRYLIKTRGQQVTLSCSPISGHRSVSWYQQTPGQGLQFLFEYFSETQRNKGNFPGRFSGRQFSNSRSEMNVSTLELGDSALYLCASSSQTGDSTDTQYFGPGTRLTVL.

This clone appeared many times. The chain employs TRBV18 and TRBJ2-4; possible D gene TRBD1, 6 bases. Between the trimmed V and J ends, which lost 3 bases and 1 base, there was a span of 10 bases. The CDR3 runs to 15 residues. CDR1 is KGHSH and CDR2 is LQKENI in the germline V gene. CDR3 nucleotide sequence: TGTGCCAGCTCACCGACAGGTGCGGCCAAAAACATTCAGTACTTC. Translating it yields CASSPTGAAKNIQYF.

This clone was observed a few times. The chain joins TRBV14 to TRBJ2-1, with TRBD2 identical over 15 bases. The CDR3 consists of 18 residues. V shed 6 bases and J 0 bases; nucleotides not matched to a gene: 6. Germline lookup yields CDR1 SGHDN and CDR2 FVKESK. CDR3 bases: TGTGCCAGCAGACGGACTAGCGGGGGGGCGACCTCCTACAATGAGCAGTTCTTC. It translates to CASRRTSGGATSYNEQFF.

The gene calls are TRBV20-1 and TRBJ1-1, with D unresolved. The V gene's germline CDR1 is DFQATT and CDR2 SNEGSKA (reference sequence). V lost 5 bases and J 6 bases, leaving 10 bases between the germline ends. CDR3 length equals 11 residues. For the CDR3, the DNA is TGCAGTGCTTCCCGGGCTTCTGAAGCTTTCTTT. This gives the protein CSASRASEAFF.

A few counts support this clone. V usage is TRBV7-2 and J usage is TRBJ1-6; D is undetermined. CDR3 size: 16 residues. The germline V gene encodes CDR1 SGHTA and CDR2 FQGNSA. Between the trimmed V and J ends, which lost 5 bases and 0 bases, there was a span of 11 bases. The CDR3 nucleotides read TGTGCCAGCAGCCGCGGGGATAGCTCCTATAATTCACCCCTCCACTTT. Encoded protein: CASSRGDSSYNSPLHF. The full variable domain, with the rest looked up from reference TRBV7-2 and TRBJ1-6, is GAGVSQSPSNKVTEKGKDVELRCDPISGHTALYWYRQSLGQGLEFLIYFQGNSAPDKSGLPSDRFSAERTGGSVSTLTIQRTQQEDSAVYLCASSRGDSSYNSPLHFGNGTRLTVT.

A few counts support this clone. The rearrangement uses TRBV7-3 and TRBJ2-1, with D perhaps matching TRBD1 (6 bases). The length of the CDR3 is 17 residues. With 0 bases removed from V and 4 bases from J, the gap between germline ends came to 16 bases. Germline V gene data show CDR1 as SGHTA and CDR2 as FQGTGA. This chain's CDR3 is CASSLTRGPATYNEQFF. Here the CDR3 DNA reads TGTGCCAGCAGCTTAACCAGGGGCCCTGCAACGTACAATGAGCAGTTCTTC.

The table lists this clone with many counts. The gene calls are TRBV4-3 and TRBJ2-3, with D uncertain. The CDR3 is made up of 14 amino acids. The germline gives CDR1 LGHNA, CDR2 YSLEER. Trimming shortened V by 3 bases and J by 4 bases, and 11 bases separated the two germline ends. Here the CDR3 reads CASSHDGSADTQYF. The CDR3 coding sequence is TGCGCCAGCAGCCACGACGGATCAGCAGATACGCAGTATTTT.

The V call is TRBV5-4, the J call TRBJ2-1; D might be TRBD2 (7 bases). Trimming stripped 2 bases from V and 0 bases from J, with 12 bases between. The CDR3 length is 16 residues. Germline loops: CDR1 SGHNT, CDR2 YYREEE (reference sequence). CDR3 bases: TGTGCCAGCAGCTTAGGGGGGGCGAGCTCCTACAATGAGCAGTTCTTC. Protein product: CASSLGGASSYNEQFF.

This clone was detected only a few times. The chain joins TRBV6-4 to TRBJ1-2, with D perhaps matching TRBD1 (6 bases). The ends were cut back, 3 bases at V and 8 bases at J, with 22 bases in the middle. The germline V gene has CDR1 MRHNA and CDR2 SNTAGT. This CDR3 has 16 amino acids. The DNA of the CDR3 is TGTGCCAGCAGTGAGTCCCCGGCGGACAGTTATCGGGGCTACACCTTC. This gives the protein CASSESPADSYRGYTF.

This clone has only a few counts. The chain employs TRBV7-9 and TRBJ1-3, with D tentatively TRBD1 (6 bases). CDR3 size: 14 residues. Germline-derived CDR1 and CDR2 are SEHNR and FQNEAQ (reference sequence). V lost 5 bases and J lost 4, with 12 bases in between. The CDR3 nucleotides are TGTGCCAGCAGCCCTCGGACAGACGGAAACACCATATATTTT. Its translation is CASSPRTDGNTIYF.

This clone was detected ten times or more. The chain employs TRBV19 and TRBJ2-2; D gene uncertain. Germline V gene sequence: CDR1 LNHDA, CDR2 SQIVND (reference sequence). Trimming stripped 8 bases from V and 3 bases from J, with 10 bases between. CDR3 length: 13 residues. DNA of the CDR3: TGTGCCAGTTTGGGTGGGGACACCGGGGAGCTGTTTTTT. Translation: CASLGGDTGELFF. Full variable domain (missing parts from reference TRBV19 and TRBJ2-2): DGGITQSPKYLFRKEGQNVTLSCEQNLNHDAMYWYRQDPGQGLRLIYYSQIVNDFQKGDIAEGYSVSREKKESFPLTVTSAQKNPTAFYLCASLGGDTGELFFGEGSRLTVL.

The chain employs TRBV5-6 and TRBJ1-1, with D hard to call. This CDR3 is 13 amino acids long. Trimming cost V 0 bases and J 10 bases, with 13 bases left between them. Germline V gene lookup returns CDR1 SGHDT and CDR2 YYEEEE. This CDR3 reads CASSLDRGARAFF. The CDR3 nucleotides are TGTGCCAGCAGCTTGGATCGGGGAGCGAGAGCTTTCTTT.

The gene calls are TRBV2 and TRBJ1-4; TRBD1 aligns across 7 bases. The germline V gene encodes CDR1 SNHLY and CDR2 FYNNEI. The ends lost 7 bases at V and 7 bases at J; junction bases unmatched: 3. The CDR3 runs 12 residues. The CDR3 nucleotides read TGTGCCAGCAAAGGGGACAGTGAAAAACTGTTTTTT. Its protein is CASKGDSEKLFF.

The gene calls are TRBV27 and TRBJ2-7, with 9 bases lining up with TRBD1. V lost 5 bases, J lost 3 bases, and 5 bases stayed unmatched. The CDR3 sequence is 14 residues long. The V gene's germline CDR1 is MNHEY and CDR2 SMNVEV (reference sequence). CDR3 DNA: TGTGCCAGCAGTCCGGACAGGGGACTCTACGAGCAGTACGTC. Translation: CASSPDRGLYEQYV.

This clone has a handful of counts. The chain employs TRBV28 and TRBJ1-6; 10 nucleotides align to TRBD1. Germline V lookup: CDR1 MDHEN, CDR2 SYDVKM. The CDR3 is 17 residues long. V shed 3 bases and J 11 bases; nucleotides not matched to a gene: 13. The CDR3 region has the DNA TGTGCCAGCAGTTTCCTCCGTTGGGGGACAGGGGTCCCACCCCTCCACTTT. Translating gives CASSFLRWGTGVPPLHF. The full variable domain, in which reference TRBV28 and TRBJ1-6 provide the parts outside the CDR3, is DVKVTQSSRYLVKRTGEKVFLECVQDMDHENMFWYRQDPGLGLRLIYFSYDVKMKEKGDIPEGYSVSREKKERFSLILESASTNQTSMYLCASSFLRWGTGVPPLHFGNGTRLTVT.

This chain joins TRBV7-2 and TRBJ2-5; tentative D call: TRBD2 (5 bases). This CDR3 spans 13 amino acids. CDR1 is SGHTA, CDR2 FQGNSA, per germline. The V end lost 5 bases, the J end lost 7 bases, and 14 bases lay between the germline ends. The CDR3 bases are TGTGCCAGCAGCGGGTGGTCTGAGGGGACCCAGTACTTC. It codes for CASSGWSEGTQYF.

This chain connects TRBV6-5 to TRBJ2-3, with no clear D. This CDR3 contains 14 residues. Germline V gene lookup returns CDR1 MNHEY and CDR2 SVGAGI. The V end lost 7 bases, the J end lost 1 base, and 12 bases lay between the germline ends. The CDR3 is CASTTLSRTDTQYF. CDR3 bases: TGTGCCAGCACCACACTTTCCCGCACAGATACGCAGTATTTT.